Shown below are 32 T cell receptor beta chains from a single sample sequenced in a study of blood T cell repertoires in COVID-19. The assay was immunoSEQ multiplex PCR, and TCRdb's table has in-frame clones only and misses some. The sample has 490,000 or so clones, more than 75% seen once. The source material was PBMCs or T cells enriched from blood (not recorded which). The origin of the receptors is a middle-aged woman who had recovered from COVID-19.

V usage is TRBV3-1 (or the pseudogene TRBV3-2) and J usage is TRBJ1-6, with D unresolved. This CDR3 is 15 amino acids long. The V end lost 8 bases, the J end lost 10 bases, and 21 bases lay between the germline ends. Germline V gives CDR1 LGHDT, CDR2 YNNKEL (reference sequence). CDR3 sequence (DNA): TGTGCCAGCGAAGGACGGCGACTATCGGGATCACCCCTCCACTTT. It encodes CASEGRRLSGSPLHF.

The genes are TRBV5-1 and TRBJ1-1; a weak D match, TRBD1 (6 bases). The CDR3 spans 17 residues. V shed 0 bases and J shed 4 bases, with 19 bases lying between them. From germline, CDR1 is SGHRS and CDR2 YFSETQ. CDR3 sequence (DNA): TGCGCCAGCAGCTTGGCCGTAGGTAGGGACATGGGCACTGAAGCTTTCTTT. This encodes CASSLAVGRDMGTEAFF.

This chain connects TRBV27 to TRBJ2-1, with D unclear. Germline loops: CDR1 MNHEY, CDR2 SMNVEV (reference sequence). V gave up 2 bases and J gave up 6 bases, with 8 bases separating them. The CDR3 runs to 13 residues. CDR3 DNA: TGTGCCAGCAGTTTAGTAGCTATCAATGAGCAGTTCTTC. Its protein product is CASSLVAINEQFF.

V and J are TRBV10-2 and TRBJ1-1; TRBD1 might be the D (5 bases). Trimming pared 7 bases from V and 4 bases from J, leaving 10 bases between. The CDR3 contains 12 residues. The germline V gene encodes CDR1 WSHSY and CDR2 SAAADI. The CDR3 region has the DNA TGCGCCAGCACAACAGGTGGCACTGAAGCTTTCTTT. Its translation is CASTTGGTEAFF.

This chain links TRBV7-9 with TRBJ2-2; D gene ambiguous. Germline V gene data show CDR1 as SEHNR and CDR2 as FQNEAQ (reference sequence). The germline V and J ends were trimmed by 4 bases and 5 bases, with 5 bases remaining between them. CDR3 length: 12 amino acids. The CDR3 here is CASSSGTGELFF. The CDR3 DNA reads TGTGCCAGCAGCTCCGGGACCGGGGAGCTGTTTTTT.

CDR3 in amino acids: CATNPAGQGNTGELFF. DNA of the CDR3: TGTGCCACAAACCCCGCGGGACAGGGGAACACCGGGGAGCTGTTTTTT. This chain connects TRBV19 to TRBJ2-2; 9 bases are shared with TRBD1. The germline V gene has CDR1 LNHDA and CDR2 SQIVND (reference sequence). J gave up 1 base and V 10 bases, and 10 bases lay outside the gene matches. This CDR3 has 16 residues.

This clone was counted a single time. V gene TRBV11-2 combines with J gene TRBJ2-1; TRBD2 matches 7 bases. The ends lost 1 base at V and 8 bases at J; junction bases unmatched: 14. The germline gives CDR1 SGHAT, CDR2 FQNNGV. This CDR3 contains 17 residues. The CDR3 spells CASSLGPWGGGSYEQFF. Here the CDR3 DNA reads TGTGCCAGCAGCTTAGGGCCTTGGGGGGGTGGTTCTTATGAGCAGTTCTTC.

The gene calls are TRBV21-1 and TRBJ2-5; whether TRBD2, the table's D call, matches the DNA was not checked. TRBV21-1 is designated a pseudogene. CDR3 length equals 19 residues. CDR3 sequence: CASSPPGRGGGRSQETQYF. The CDR3 nucleotides read TGTGCCAGCAGCCCGCCGGGACGAGGGGGGGGAAGGTCGCAAGAGACCCAGTACTTC.

The rearrangement links TRBV18 to TRBJ1-2; no firm D call. CDR1 is KGHSH and CDR2 is LQKENI in the germline V gene. Trimming took 2 bases from V and 4 from J, leaving 14 bases between them. CDR3 length: 15 residues. CDR3 protein: CASSPEGAVSYGYTF. As DNA, the CDR3 is TGTGCCAGCTCACCAGAGGGTGCCGTTTCCTATGGCTACACCTTC. Full variable domain (rest looked up from reference TRBV18 and TRBJ1-2): NAGVMQNPRHLVRRRGQEARLRCSPMKGHSHVYWYRQLPEEGLKFMVYLQKENIIDESGMPKERFSAEFPKEGPSILRIQQVVRGDSAAYFCASSPEGAVSYGYTFGSGTRLTVV.

The V and J genes are TRBV6-5 and TRBJ2-1; 9 bases align to TRBD2. With 6 bases clipped from V and 4 bases from J, the junction kept 7 bases outside the gene matches. CDR3 length: 15 residues. Germline CDR1 and CDR2: MNHEY and SVGAGI. CDR3 bases: TGTGCCAGCAGAGTAGCGGGAGCGGTTTACAATGAGCAGTTCTTC. Residues: CASRVAGAVYNEQFF.

The genes are TRBV6-5 and TRBJ1-2, with D hard to call. Per the germline V gene, CDR1 is MNHEY and CDR2 is SVGAGI. CDR3 size: 13 residues. V was pared by 7 bases and J by 6 bases, with 15 bases between. In DNA, the CDR3 is TGTGCCAGCACAGAGGATTCAGAGAATGGCTACACCTTC. Its protein product is CASTEDSENGYTF.

This rearrangement joins TRBV10-3 to TRBJ1-1, with unresolved D. Germline V gene data show CDR1 as ENHRY and CDR2 as SYGVKD. V was clipped by 6 bases and J by 1 base, with 3 bases between them. The CDR3 consists of 11 residues. CDR3 in DNA: TGTGCCATCAGGGCGAACACTGAAGCTTTCTTT. Its translation is CAIRANTEAFF.

The chain joins TRBV11-3 to TRBJ2-5; the D gene is possibly TRBD2 (7 bases). This CDR3 comprises 18 residues. Trimming stripped 5 bases from V and 4 bases from J, with 26 bases between. Germline CDR1 SGHNT, CDR2 YENEEA. In nucleotides, the CDR3 is TGTGCCAGCAGCACGCGGCGGGGGACGGGGGGCATAGGAGAGACCCAGTACTTC. This translates into CASSTRRGTGGIGETQYF.

DNA of the CDR3: TGTGCCAGCAGTTACTCGAGTTCAGGACTTGAGCAGTTCTTC. Protein sequence: CASSYSSSGLEQFF. The chain combines TRBV6-5 with TRBJ2-1, with D possibly being TRBD2 (5 bases). CDR3 length equals 14 residues. Germline values: CDR1 MNHEY, CDR2 SVGAGI. V lost 0 bases, J lost 9 bases, and 12 bases lay in between.

V and J are TRBV12-5 and TRBJ1-2; D call uncertain. The CDR3 sequence is 16 residues long. Germline CDR1 reads LGHNT; CDR2 reads FRNRAP. V lost 0 bases to trimming and J lost 1 base, with 12 bases between them. CDR3 coding DNA: TGTGCTAGTGGTTTGGTAGTGGGCAGAAGTAACTATGGCTACACCTTC. Translated: CASGLVVGRSNYGYTF.

The chain combines TRBV19 with TRBJ2-2; D might be TRBD1 (6 bases). This CDR3 has 14 residues. The V and J ends lost 11 bases and 0 bases respectively, with 13 bases between them. Germline assignment: CDR1 LNHDA and CDR2 SQIVND (reference sequence). CDR3 loop: CACGQFANTGELFF. For the CDR3, the DNA is TGTGCCTGCGGACAGTTCGCGAACACCGGGGAGCTGTTTTTT.

This rearrangement joins TRBV7-2 to TRBJ1-1; D call uncertain. The CDR3 contains 14 residues. Germline assignment: CDR1 SGHTA and CDR2 FQGNSA. V lost 4 bases to trimming and J lost 4 bases, with 13 bases between them. In DNA, the CDR3 is TGTGCCAGCAGCTCCCAAGGCGGGAGCACTGAAGCTTTCTTT. This gives the protein CASSSQGGSTEAFF. Filled out from reference TRBV7-2 and TRBJ1-1, the complete variable domain reads GAGVSQSPSNKVTEKGKDVELRCDPISGHTALYWYRQSLGQGLEFLIYFQGNSAPDKSGLPSDRFSAERTGGSVSTLTIQRTQQEDSAVYLCASSSQGGSTEAFFGQGTRLTVV.

V and J are TRBV27 and TRBJ2-7; TRBD2 is a possible D gene (5 bases). Trimming shortened V by 6 bases and J by 2 bases, and 11 bases separated the two germline ends. The CDR3 has 13 residues. The germline V gene encodes CDR1 MNHEY and CDR2 SMNVEV (reference sequence). CDR3 in amino acids: CASRETLAYEQYF. CDR3 DNA: TGTGCCAGCAGGGAGACACTAGCCTACGAGCAGTACTTC.

Here the CDR3 DNA reads TGCGCCAGCAGCCCCCTTAGCGGGAAATACAATGAGCAGTTCTTC. The encoded protein is CASSPLSGKYNEQFF. The chain carries TRBV5-1 and TRBJ2-1, with 8 bases aligning to TRBD2. This CDR3 contains 15 residues. The junction had 7 bases not matched to a gene; V was cut back by 4 bases and J by 4 bases. From germline, CDR1 is SGHRS and CDR2 YFSETQ.

The chain links TRBV19 to TRBJ2-7; unclear D gene. Trimming shortened V by 7 bases and J by 2 bases, and 21 bases separated the two germline ends. This CDR3 region has 16 residues. Per the germline V gene, CDR1 is LNHDA and CDR2 is SQIVND (reference sequence). The CDR3 sequence: CASTQSALESTYEQYF. In DNA, the CDR3 is TGTGCCAGTACCCAAAGCGCCCTAGAGTCAACCTACGAGCAGTACTTC.

CDR3 in amino acids: CAIKGGVFGAEQYF. The CDR3 DNA is TGTGCCATCAAAGGGGGGGTTTTCGGGGCCGAGCAGTACTTC. The chain has TRBV10-3 and TRBJ2-7; D is possibly TRBD2 (7 bases). CDR1 and CDR2 (germline): ENHRY, SYGVKD. V was pared by 7 bases and J by 6 bases, with 19 bases between. CDR3 size: 14 residues.

V is TRBV20-1 and J is TRBJ2-2, with 11 bases matching TRBD2. V lost 6 bases, J lost 6 bases, and 6 bases stayed unmatched. Germline V gene sequence: CDR1 DFQATT, CDR2 SNEGSKA (reference sequence). This CDR3 is 14 amino acids long. The CDR3 here is CSASSGRAAGELFF. The CDR3 DNA sequence: TGCAGTGCAAGTAGCGGGAGGGCCGCCGGGGAGCTGTTTTTT.

The gene calls are TRBV12-2 and TRBJ1-3; TRBD1 was called by the table and not checked on the DNA. TRBV12-2 is deemed a pseudogene. This CDR3 comprises 20 residues. The CDR3 region has the DNA TGTGCAAGTCGCTCATGGCCGGACAGGCTGGCAGGGCACATAGGAAACACCATATATTTT. Protein: CASRSWPDRLAGHIGNTIYF.

The CDR3 loop reads CASSVSGTGYTGELFF. For the CDR3, the DNA is TGTGCCAGTAGCGTGTCGGGGACAGGGTACACCGGGGAGCTGTTTTTT. The rearrangement joins TRBV19 to TRBJ2-2, with TRBD1 matching over 9 bases. The germline gives CDR1 LNHDA, CDR2 SQIVND (reference sequence). The CDR3 has 16 residues. V trimming: 6 bases; J trimming: 3 bases; junction bases outside the gene matches: 8.

The rearrangement uses TRBV5-5 and TRBJ2-1; TRBD2 matches at 8 bases. Germline loops: CDR1 SGHKS, CDR2 YYEKEE (reference sequence). This CDR3 comprises 13 residues. V shed 5 bases and J 6 bases; nucleotides not matched to a gene: 4. CDR3 in amino acids: CASRLTSGNEQFF. In DNA form, the CDR3 reads TGTGCCAGCAGATTAACTAGCGGCAATGAGCAGTTCTTC.

The chain uses TRBV6-1 and TRBJ2-1; possibly TRBD1 for D (5 bases). The CDR3 sequence is 14 residues long. Germline CDR1 reads MNHNS; CDR2 reads SASEGT. V was cut by 3 bases and J by 4 bases, with 10 bases left in between. CDR3 loop: CASSDQAGYNEQFF. CDR3 sequence (DNA): TGTGCCAGCAGTGACCAGGCAGGGTACAATGAGCAGTTCTTC.

This clone has ten or more counts. This chain connects TRBV19 to TRBJ1-1; TRBD1 is a possible D gene (6 bases). Germline V gives CDR1 LNHDA, CDR2 SQIVND (reference sequence). There are 13 residues in the CDR3. V lost 4 bases to trimming and J lost 2 bases, with 8 bases between them. CDR3 residues: CASSTQGNTEAFF. In DNA form, the CDR3 reads TGTGCCAGTAGTACACAGGGTAACACTGAAGCTTTCTTT.

This chain connects TRBV19 to TRBJ1-5; D gene ambiguous. The CDR3 runs 16 residues. Germline-derived CDR1 and CDR2 are LNHDA and SQIVND (reference sequence). Between the trimmed V and J ends, which lost 4 bases and 11 bases, there was a span of 24 bases. CDR3 in DNA: TGTGCCAGTAGTAGCGTCGTGTGGGCGATTCCATCAGCCCAGCATTTT. Translating it yields CASSSVVWAIPSAQHF.

V gene TRBV24-1 combines with J gene TRBJ2-3, with D possibly matching TRBD1 (6 bases). Germline loops: CDR1 KGHDR, CDR2 SFDVKD. There are 16 residues in the CDR3. The V end was cut by 3 bases, the J end by 1 base, with 13 bases between. The CDR3 is CATSDPATGRTDTQYF. The DNA of the CDR3 is TGTGCCACCAGTGATCCCGCAACAGGGCGCACAGATACGCAGTATTTT.

The V gene is TRBV2, the J gene TRBJ1-6; possible D gene TRBD1, 5 bases. Per germline, CDR1 SNHLY and CDR2 FYNNEI. V lost 5 bases, J lost 7 bases, and 15 bases lay in between. The CDR3 has 15 amino acids. CDR3 protein: CASSLWGVENSPLHF. The CDR3 nucleotides are TGTGCCAGCAGTCTATGGGGGGTTGAGAATTCACCCCTCCACTTT.

This clone has just a few counts. The DNA of the CDR3 is TGTGCCAGTAGTATTGCGGGACTCCGGAGAGAGCAGTTCTTC. Translated: CASSIAGLRREQFF. The rearrangement joins TRBV19 to TRBJ2-1, with D perhaps TRBD2 (6 bases). V was clipped by 3 bases and J by 10 bases, with 16 bases between them. The CDR3 is made up of 14 amino acids. Germline assignment: CDR1 LNHDA and CDR2 SQIVND (reference sequence).

The chain recombines TRBV9 with TRBJ2-4; perhaps TRBD2 as D (6 bases). CDR1 and CDR2 (germline): SGDLS, YYNGEE. V was pared by 0 bases and J by 0 bases, with 7 bases between. The CDR3 length is 15 residues. CDR3 DNA sequence: TGTGCCAGCAGCGTAGCGGGGGTAGCCAAAAACATTCAGTACTTC. It codes for CASSVAGVAKNIQYF.